The clone carrying this T cell receptor beta chain appeared many times. The antigen is unknown. This specimen comes from a study of tumor-infiltrating lymphocytes in primary liver carcinoma. Findings and caveats of the study: Only about 8-24% of top clones spanned all five tumor regions.

Germline V CDR1 and CDR2: MDHEN, SYDVKM. CDR3 length equals 16 residues. V dropped 6 bases and J dropped 1 base, with 16 bases sitting between them. TCR beta cDNA was made from approximately 540 ng total RNA with a constant-region primer. ARM-PCR was slightly modified, and three nested multiplex PCR rounds with it gave rise to the TCR beta libraries. Use of TRBV1-TRBV30 forward primers with a C-beta reverse primer characterized the first two PCR rounds, which lasted about 9 cycles each. TCRdb reprocessed the multiplex PCR reads with MiXCR, giving one entry per CDR3 protein. The sample has approximately 99,000 distinct CDR3 sequences, about 70% seen once. The roughly 18-34 mg bulk tissue piece was not sorted before simultaneous RNA and DNA extraction.

This chain joins TRBV28 and TRBJ2-4; tentative D call: TRBD1 (7 bases). Sequenced: liver tumor tissue from sampling region 5. Subset described: tumor region T5, tumor centre. This TCR was sampled from a woman aged 55-75 years with primary liver carcinoma and hepatitis B virus infection. The CDR3 nucleotides are TGTGCCAGCAGCTGGGGGGACAGCGGGGCCAAAAACATTCAGTACTTC. Translating gives CASSWGDSGAKNIQYF.